This TCR beta chain was documented in a study of shared clonotypes between healthy human individuals. Study-wide points: Of the naive CD4 clonotypes, around 4.9% were shared across four donors.

With 7 bases clipped from V and 4 bases from J, the junction kept 8 bases outside the gene matches. This CDR3 comprises 13 residues. From germline, CDR1 is SQVTM and CDR2 ANQGSEA. Original methodology: Filtering of immunoSEQ junctional sequences could not match full-length read filtering. Measured with immunoSEQ multiplex PCR; TCRdb has only the in-frame clones, and not every one. The V and J calls and clone size are taken from that table; D and trimming were inferred from the DNA. The sample shows just over 2,000,000 clones, roughly 94% of them seen only once. As concerns this clone: Its target is unknown.

Naive CD8 cells, CD45RO-negative and positively selected for CCR7, excluded terminally differentiated effector memory CD45RA+ cells. Specimen: naive CD8+ T cells sorted from blood. The chain joins TRBV29-1 to TRBJ2-7; 9 bases align to TRBD1. The sequence derives from a man between 18 and 29 years old in good health. CDR3 bases: TGCAGCGGCTGGACAGGGGATGGGTACGAGCAGTACTTC. It specifies CSGWTGDGYEQYF.